Listed here are 23 T cell receptor beta chains from one sample, sequenced in a study of blood T cells in healthy people across ages. Next came a second PCR, run for about 7 to 12 cycles, which used a sample-barcoded 5' primer along with a J-beta primer mix. A single record per CDR3 protein comes from TCRdb applying MiXCR to the 5' RACE reads. The top ten clones hold approximately 7.7% of a sample with about 1.7 million distinct CDR3 sequences, roughly 27% of them seen once. What was sequenced was blood. Receptor source: a woman in her thirties in good health.

This chain links TRBV7-2 with TRBJ2-7, with TRBD2 identical over 7 bases. The CDR3 has 15 residues. The trim removed 7 bases at V and 3 bases at J, leaving 12 bases unmatched. Looked up from germline, CDR1 is SGHTA and CDR2 is FQGNSA. DNA for the CDR3: TGTGCCAGCAAACCCGCGGGCGGGGGTAACTACGAGCAGTACTTC. As protein: CASKPAGGGNYEQYF.

For this clonotype: This CDR3 is missing its conserved last phenylalanine or tryptophan, likely due to a read error. V gene TRBV2 combines with J gene TRBJ2-4; perhaps D is TRBD1 or TRBD2 (6 bases each). Looked up from germline, CDR1 is SNHLY and CDR2 is FYNNEI. Trimming took 5 bases from V and 5 from J, leaving 10 bases between them. CDR3 length: 13 residues. The CDR3 nucleotides are TGTGCCAGCAGTCTGAGGGGGGAAAACATTCAGTACCTC. This gives the protein CASSLRGENIQYL.

The sample holds many counts of this clonotype. The V gene is TRBV10-3, the J gene TRBJ2-4; TRBD2 is a possible D gene (6 bases). Germline CDR1 and CDR2: ENHRY and SYGVKD. The V end was cut by 0 bases, the J end by 4 bases, with 7 bases between. The CDR3 consists of 14 residues. CDR3 amino acids: CAISESGGKNIQYF. CDR3 nucleotide sequence: TGTGCCATCAGTGAGTCGGGGGGTAAAAACATTCAGTACTTC.

V and J are TRBV5-5 and TRBJ1-5; D gene ambiguous. CDR3 length equals 14 residues. Germline CDR1 is SGHKS and CDR2 is YYEKEE (reference sequence). V shed 4 bases and J shed 1 base, with 9 bases lying between them. DNA of the CDR3: TGTGCCAGCAGCCCTAGTTGGAGCAATCAGCCCCAGCATTTT. This translates into CASSPSWSNQPQHF.

This clonotype showed up just a few times. This rearrangement joins TRBV27 to TRBJ1-5, with D possibly matching TRBD1 (5 bases). Trimming cost V 6 bases and J 5 bases, with 14 bases left between them. The germline CDR1 and CDR2 sequences are MNHEY and SMNVEV (reference sequence). This CDR3 has 14 residues. The DNA for the CDR3 is TGTGCCAGCAGCCGATCTTGGGGGGATCAGCCCCAGCATTTT. This translates into CASSRSWGDQPQHF.

This clonotype has a count of ten or more. The chain uses TRBV20-1 and TRBJ2-1, with 10 bases aligning to TRBD2. Germline CDR1 is DFQATT and CDR2 is SNEGSKA (reference sequence). The junction had 3 bases not matched to a gene; V was cut back by 1 base and J by 3 bases. The CDR3 spans 15 residues. This CDR3 reads CSARVGLAFYNEQFF. In DNA form, the CDR3 reads TGCAGTGCTAGAGTGGGACTAGCGTTCTACAATGAGCAGTTCTTC.

This clonotype has only a few counts. The V and J genes are TRBV3-1 and TRBJ1-2; D gene ambiguous. Trimming pared 9 bases from V and 2 bases from J, leaving 13 bases between. CDR1 is LGHDT, CDR2 YNNKEL, per germline (reference sequence). The CDR3 is made up of 13 amino acids. The CDR3 DNA sequence: TGTGCCAGTCGGAAGACATCCAACTATGGCTACACCTTC. Translated, it gives CASRKTSNYGYTF. Full variable domain (missing parts from reference TRBV3-1 and TRBJ1-2): DTAVSQTPKYLVTQMGNDKSIKCEQNLGHDTMYWYKQDSKKFLKIMFSYNNKELIINETVPNRFSPKSPDKAHLNLHINSLELGDSAVYFCASRKTSNYGYTFGSGTRLTVV.

In the case of this clonotype: The junction differs from germline at one of its ends, possibly a read error. This chain joins TRBV3-1 and TRBJ2-5; D not certain. Germline V gives CDR1 LGHDT, CDR2 YNNKEL (reference sequence). The CDR3 loop spans 13 amino acids. In DNA form, the CDR3 reads TGTGCCAGCAGCCAAGGGACCCAAGGGACCCAGTACTTC. Translated, it gives CASSQGTQGTQYF.

This rearrangement joins TRBV7-2 to TRBJ2-1; D perhaps matches TRBD1 (5 bases). The length of the CDR3 is 16 residues. Germline V lookup: CDR1 SGHTA, CDR2 FQGNSA. Trimming pared 5 bases from V and 6 bases from J, leaving 20 bases between. The CDR3 DNA reads as TGTGCCAGCAGCCCGCCCAGGCCTTGGGGCAGCAATGAGCAGTTCTTC. Encoded protein: CASSPPRPWGSNEQFF.

This clonotype was observed a handful of times. The chain combines TRBV6-5 with TRBJ1-5; perhaps TRBD1 as D (5 bases). This CDR3 is 17 amino acids long. The germline V and J ends were trimmed by 4 bases and 3 bases, with 19 bases remaining between them. CDR1 is MNHEY and CDR2 is SVGAGI in the germline V gene. The DNA for the CDR3 is TGTGCCAGCAGTTTGGGCCGAACGAGAGGGGTCAATCAGCCCCAGCATTTT. Translating it yields CASSLGRTRGVNQPQHF.

The CDR3 nucleotides are TGTGCCAGCAGTACCGGGACTAGCGGGAGGGCCGATTGGGATACGCAGTATTTT. Protein: CASSTGTSGRADWDTQYF. The chain employs TRBV12-3 or TRBV12-4 and TRBJ2-3; TRBD2 matches 16 bases. Trimming cost V 5 bases and J 6 bases; bases outside gene matches: 11. This CDR3 has 18 residues.

The sample holds many counts of this clonotype. The chain has TRBV20-1 and TRBJ2-3; D uncertain. The CDR3 length is 15 residues. Germline CDR1 DFQATT, CDR2 SNEGSKA (reference sequence). Trimming shortened V by 0 bases and J by 0 bases, and 10 bases separated the two germline ends. The CDR3 DNA sequence: TGCAGTGCTAGAGATTCGAGTTCTAGCACAGATACGCAGTATTTT. Protein: CSARDSSSSTDTQYF.

This clonotype was observed a single time. The junction differs from germline at one of its ends, possibly a read error. The chain uses TRBV7-9 and TRBJ2-3; 10 bases map to TRBD2. The germline V gene encodes CDR1 SEHNR and CDR2 FQNEAQ (reference sequence). The CDR3 length is 16 residues. CDR3 sequence (DNA): TGTGCCAGCAGCTTAGTAGCGGGGGGTTTCACAGGTACGCAGTATTTT. It is translated as CASSLVAGGFTGTQYF.

The chain links TRBV6-1 to TRBJ2-4; TRBD1 matches 7 bases. The J call may be in error: the DNA end matches TRBJ2-7 better. Germline lookup yields CDR1 MNHNS and CDR2 SASEGT. The CDR3 consists of 14 residues. The CDR3 is CASSERGRGGEQYF. In DNA, the CDR3 is TGTGCCAGCAGTGAGAGGGGGCGCGGTGGCGAGCAGTACTTC.

The chain links TRBV20-1 to TRBJ2-3; TRBD1 might be the D (6 bases). This CDR3 is built from 15 residues. Germline V gene sequence: CDR1 DFQATT, CDR2 SNEGSKA (reference sequence). Trimming cost V 6 bases and J 1 base, with 17 bases left between them. The CDR3 protein is CSAEDRRGGTDTQYF. The CDR3 DNA reads TGCAGTGCAGAAGACCGCAGGGGAGGCACAGATACGCAGTATTTT.

This clonotype was detected many times. The V gene is TRBV29-1, the J gene TRBJ2-4, with D perhaps TRBD1 (6 bases). The CDR3 has 15 amino acids. Trimming stripped 4 bases from V and 5 bases from J, with 18 bases between. Germline assignment: CDR1 SQVTM and CDR2 ANQGSEA. For the CDR3, the DNA is TGCAGCGTTGTTCTTGCGCAGGGGTGGCAAAACATTCAGTACTTC. Protein: CSVVLAQGWQNIQYF.

The table lists this clonotype with a few counts. The chain recombines TRBV20-1 with TRBJ2-5; 7 bases match TRBD2. V lost 3 bases, J lost 7 bases, and 14 bases stayed unmatched. The CDR3 sequence is 15 residues long. Germline V gene data show CDR1 as DFQATT and CDR2 as SNEGSKA (reference sequence). CDR3 amino acids: CSARGRLATRGTQYF. In nucleotides, the CDR3 is TGCAGTGCTAGGGGGAGACTAGCCACTCGCGGGACCCAGTACTTC.

A remark on this clonotype: A read error may account for a junction end that differs from germline. The chain combines TRBV7-9 with TRBJ2-1; 9 nucleotides align to TRBD1. CDR3 length: 15 residues. The germline V gene has CDR1 SEHNR and CDR2 FQNEAQ (reference sequence). CDR3 coding DNA: TGTGCCAGCAGCTCCCGGGACAGGGATTACAATGAGGAGTTCTTC. Protein sequence: CASSSRDRDYNEEFF.

In regard to this clonotype: Given a much more abundant clone one base away, this may be a read error. This rearrangement joins TRBV28 to TRBJ2-1; D call uncertain. Germline CDR1 reads MDHEN; CDR2 reads SYDVKM. The CDR3 runs to 12 residues. The DNA for the CDR3 is TGTGTCAGCAGTTTAATCCCTAATGAGCAGTTCTTC. It specifies CVSSLIPNEQFF.

A remark on this clonotype: This sequence may be a read error, since a much larger clone differs from it by one base. The CDR3 nucleotides are TGCAGCGACCGGACTAGCGGGAGGGCCGGGGTATACGAGCAGTACTTC. Protein product: CSDRTSGRAGVYEQYF. The rearrangement uses TRBV29-1 and TRBJ2-7, with 15 bases identical to TRBD2. With V trimmed by 7 bases and J by 4 bases, 11 bases remained unmatched. Germline V gene sequence: CDR1 SQVTM, CDR2 ANQGSEA. This CDR3 is built from 16 residues.

This clonotype was seen only a few times. The gene calls are TRBV5-1 and TRBJ1-2, with TRBD1 matching 10 bases. This CDR3 contains 14 residues. Germline V gene data show CDR1 as SGHRS and CDR2 as YFSETQ. J lost 6 bases, V lost 3 bases, and 5 bases had no gene match. Here the CDR3 reads CASSWSGTGDGYTF. DNA of the CDR3: TGCGCCAGCAGCTGGTCCGGGACAGGGGATGGCTACACCTTC. The entire variable domain, with the rest obtained from reference TRBV5-1 and TRBJ1-2, is as follows: KAGVTQTPRYLIKTRGQQVTLSCSPISGHRSVSWYQQTPGQGLQFLFEYFSETQRNKGNFPGRFSGRQFSNSRSEMNVSTLELGDSALYLCASSWSGTGDGYTFGSGTRLTVV.

V gene TRBV6-5 combines with J gene TRBJ2-2; unclear D gene. The CDR3 contains 14 residues. The V gene's germline CDR1 is MNHEY and CDR2 SVGAGI. Trimming cost V 6 bases and J 0 bases, with 8 bases left between them. The CDR3 loop is CASRNLANTGELFF. CDR3 DNA: TGTGCCAGCAGGAACCTGGCGAACACCGGGGAGCTGTTTTTT.

The rearrangement links TRBV7-2 to TRBJ2-7, with a tentative D call TRBD2 (6 bases). The last part of the DNA fits TRBJ2-5 better; the J call may be wrong. The germline V gene has CDR1 SGHTA and CDR2 FQGNSA. The CDR3 has 16 residues. The CDR3 loop is CASSRGVQGRGETQYF. The CDR3 DNA reads TGTGCCAGCAGCCGAGGGGTCCAGGGACGGGGGGAGACCCAGTACTTC.